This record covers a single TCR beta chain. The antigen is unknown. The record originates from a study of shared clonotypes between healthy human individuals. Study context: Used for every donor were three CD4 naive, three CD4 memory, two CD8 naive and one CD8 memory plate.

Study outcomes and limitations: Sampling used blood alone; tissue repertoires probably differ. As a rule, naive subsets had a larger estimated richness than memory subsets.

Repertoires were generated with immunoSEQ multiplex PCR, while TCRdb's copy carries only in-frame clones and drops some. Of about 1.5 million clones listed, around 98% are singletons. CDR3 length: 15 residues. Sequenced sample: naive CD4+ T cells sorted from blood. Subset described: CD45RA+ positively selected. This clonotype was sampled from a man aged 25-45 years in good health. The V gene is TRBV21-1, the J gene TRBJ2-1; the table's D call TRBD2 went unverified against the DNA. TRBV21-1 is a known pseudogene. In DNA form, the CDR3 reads TGTGCCAGCAGCAGGGGCGGGAGGGCCTACAATGAGCAGTTCTTC. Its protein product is CASSRGGRAYNEQFF.